This passage covers 13 T cell receptor beta chains from one sample sequenced in a study of somatic mutations in cytotoxic T cells in rheumatoid arthritis. Measured with immunoSEQ multiplex PCR; TCRdb has only the in-frame clones, and not every one. The repertoire has some 38,000 clones, approximately 84% of them found once; the top ten carry about 3.4%. Sample: CD8+ T cells sorted from blood. The receptors come from a man aged 35 to 55 in good health.

The chain is built from TRBV6-5 and TRBJ1-3, with a possible D match to TRBD1 (6 bases). The CDR3 spans 16 residues. Germline V gives CDR1 MNHEY, CDR2 SVGAGI. The V end was cut by 0 bases, the J end by 0 bases, with 9 bases between. The CDR3 is CASSYSLGGSGNTIYF. The DNA of the CDR3 is TGTGCCAGCAGTTACTCTCTAGGGGGCTCTGGAAACACCATATATTTT.

The gene calls are TRBV6-5 and TRBJ2-7; 7 nucleotides match TRBD2. The CDR3 runs 13 residues. J lost 3 bases, V lost 4 bases, and 3 bases had no gene match. Germline V lookup: CDR1 MNHEY, CDR2 SVGAGI. DNA of the CDR3: TGTGCCAGCAGTTCGGGACTATACTACGAGCAGTACTTC. As protein: CASSSGLYYEQYF.

V and J are TRBV25-1 and TRBJ1-6; D is perhaps TRBD1 (6 bases). Germline CDR1 is MGHDK and CDR2 is SYGVNS. The V end was cut by 7 bases, the J end by 5 bases, with 9 bases between. CDR3 size: 13 residues. The CDR3 bases are TGTGCCAGCACATGGACAGATAATTCACCCCTCCACTTT. This encodes CASTWTDNSPLHF.

The V gene is TRBV6-5, the J gene TRBJ2-1; TRBD2 agrees at 11 bases. The length of the CDR3 is 15 residues. V shed 6 bases and J 8 bases; nucleotides not matched to a gene: 9. Germline V gene data show CDR1 as MNHEY and CDR2 as SVGAGI. This CDR3 is CASSLRLAGRDEQFF. CDR3 sequence (DNA): TGTGCCAGCAGCCTGAGACTAGCGGGAAGGGATGAGCAGTTCTTC.

V is TRBV4-1 and J is TRBJ1-5, with a tentative D call TRBD1 (6 bases). The CDR3 is 16 amino acids. Trimming cost V 1 base and J 4 bases, with 14 bases left between them. CDR1 and CDR2 from the germline V gene are MGHRA and YSYEKL. The CDR3 sequence is CASSQVPGQSNQPQHF. The CDR3 coding sequence is TGCGCCAGCAGCCAAGTTCCGGGACAATCTAATCAGCCCCAGCATTTT.

This chain connects TRBV6-5 to TRBJ1-1; D gene unclear. Germline V gene sequence: CDR1 MNHEY, CDR2 SVGAGI. V lost 3 bases and J 6 bases, leaving 5 bases between the germline ends. The CDR3 runs 11 residues. The CDR3 region has the DNA TGTGCCAGCAGTTATAGGTCTGAAGCTTTCTTT. It translates to CASSYRSEAFF.

V and J are TRBV21-1 and TRBJ2-3; the table gives TRBD1 as D, unverified against the DNA. TRBV21-1 corresponds to a pseudogene. The CDR3 loop spans 17 amino acids. Here the CDR3 reads CASSKGWDRGLSGTQYF. CDR3 coding DNA: TGTGCCAGCAGCAAAGGGTGGGACAGGGGGCTATCGGGTACGCAGTATTTT.

This clone has a single count. The chain recombines TRBV11-2 with TRBJ2-3; 7 bases line up with TRBD1. Germline V gene lookup returns CDR1 SGHAT and CDR2 FQNNGV. The CDR3 sequence is 17 residues long. Losses at the gene ends were 5 bases for V and 4 bases for J; bases not matched to a gene: 15. The CDR3 coding sequence is TGTGCCAGCAGCGATAGACAGGGAATTTCCCCCCCAGATACGCAGTATTTT. Its protein is CASSDRQGISPPDTQYF.

This clone was detected once. The V call is TRBV27, the J call TRBJ2-7, with D possibly being TRBD1 or TRBD2 (5 bases each). The CDR3 covers 13 residues. The germline V gene has CDR1 MNHEY and CDR2 SMNVEV (reference sequence). V was shortened by 8 bases and J by 1 base, with 12 bases between the two germline ends. The CDR3 nucleotides are TGTGCCAGCTCCCCTGGGGGATCCTACGAGCAGTACTTC. Its protein is CASSPGGSYEQYF.

The chain carries TRBV15 and TRBJ2-3, with D unclear. The CDR3 loop spans 12 amino acids. Per germline, CDR1 LNHNV and CDR2 YYDKDF (reference sequence). V lost 8 bases and J 4 bases, leaving 10 bases between the germline ends. The CDR3 DNA reads TGTGCCACCTCCCAGTTTGCAGATACGCAGTATTTT. Translating gives CATSQFADTQYF.

This chain joins TRBV7-9 and TRBJ2-5; 9 nucleotides line up with TRBD2. CDR1 and CDR2 from the germline V gene are SEHNR and FQNEAQ (reference sequence). CDR3 length: 15 amino acids. The V and J ends lost 5 bases and 2 bases, in that order; junction bases with no gene match: 6. The CDR3 is CASSLSGSSQETQYF. DNA for the CDR3: TGTGCCAGCAGCCTTAGCGGGAGCAGTCAAGAGACCCAGTACTTC.

This chain joins TRBV25-1 and TRBJ2-7, with unresolved D. V was shortened by 2 bases and J by 2 bases, with 4 bases between the two germline ends. Germline V gene lookup returns CDR1 MGHDK and CDR2 SYGVNS. The length of the CDR3 is 12 residues. DNA of the CDR3: TGTGCCAGCAGTGAACGGACCTACGAGCAGTACTTC. Protein product: CASSERTYEQYF.

Remarks on this clone: One end of the junction is discordant with germline, which a read error may explain. This rearrangement joins TRBV18 to TRBJ1-1; tentatively, D is TRBD1 (5 bases). There are 11 residues in the CDR3. The V gene's germline CDR1 is KGHSH and CDR2 LQKENI. This CDR3 reads CATSWGTEAFF. The CDR3 nucleotides are TGTGCCACCTCATGGGGGACTGAAGCTTTCTTT.